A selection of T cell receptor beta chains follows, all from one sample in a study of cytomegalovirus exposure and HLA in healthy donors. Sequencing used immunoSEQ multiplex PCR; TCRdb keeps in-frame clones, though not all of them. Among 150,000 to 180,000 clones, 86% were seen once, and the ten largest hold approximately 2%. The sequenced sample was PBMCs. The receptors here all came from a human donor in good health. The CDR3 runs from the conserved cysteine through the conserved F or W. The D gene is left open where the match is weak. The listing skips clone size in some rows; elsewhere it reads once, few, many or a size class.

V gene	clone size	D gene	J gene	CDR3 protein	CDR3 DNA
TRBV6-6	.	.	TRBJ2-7	CASSPDTNPGEQYF	TGTGCCAGCAGCCCGGACACCAACCCCGGAGAGCAGTACTTC
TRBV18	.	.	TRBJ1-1	CASSPMELSYTEAFF	TGTGCCAGCTCACCCATGGAGCTAAGCTACACTGAAGCTTTCTTT
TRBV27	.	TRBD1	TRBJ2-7	CASSSGTGGVEQYF	TGTGCCAGCAGTTCGGGGACAGGAGGGGTCGAGCAGTACTTC
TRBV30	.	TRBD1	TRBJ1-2	CAWSPGTALSLYGYTF	TGTGCCTGGAGTCCCGGGACAGCCCTATCCCTCTATGGCTACACCTTC
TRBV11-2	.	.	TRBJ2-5	CASSLVQETQYF	TGTGCCAGCAGCTTAGTCCAGGAGACCCAGTACTTC
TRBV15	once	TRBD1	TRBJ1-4	CATSRDRQGVEKLFF	TGTGCCACCAGCAGAGATCGACAGGGGGTTGAAAAACTGTTTTTT
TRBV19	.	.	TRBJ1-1	CASSSQMRGMGTEAFF	TGTGCCAGTAGTTCCCAAATGCGGGGAATGGGGACTGAAGCTTTCTTT
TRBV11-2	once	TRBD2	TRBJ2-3	CASSGTSGFTDTQYF	TGTGCCAGCAGCGGGACTAGCGGATTCACAGATACGCAGTATTTT
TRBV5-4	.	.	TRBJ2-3	CASSLGSFTDTQYF	TGTGCCAGCAGCTTAGGGAGTTTCACAGATACGCAGTATTTT
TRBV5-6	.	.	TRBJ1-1	CASSLFGGRNTEAFF	TGTGCCAGCAGCTTGTTTGGGGGCAGGAACACTGAAGCTTTCTTT
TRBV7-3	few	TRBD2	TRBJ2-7	CASSPRGLAGTYEQYF	TGTGCCAGCAGCCCTAGGGGACTAGCGGGGACCTACGAGCAGTACTTC
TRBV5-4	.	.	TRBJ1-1	CASSLGGTGNTEAFF	TGTGCCAGCAGCTTGGGCGGGACGGGAAACACTGAAGCTTTCTTT
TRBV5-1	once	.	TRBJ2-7	CASSARALDEQYF	TGCGCCAGCAGCGCGCGAGCCCTCGACGAGCAGTACTTC
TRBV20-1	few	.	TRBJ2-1	CSARSNNEQFF	TGCAGTGCCCGGAGTAACAATGAGCAGTTCTTC
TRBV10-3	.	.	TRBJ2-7	CAISPGLQYEQYF	TGTGCCATCAGTCCGGGACTTCAGTACGAGCAGTACTTC
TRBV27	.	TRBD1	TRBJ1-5	CASRSGTGGPIGNQPQHF	TGTGCCAGCAGGTCCGGGACAGGGGGACCCATTGGCAATCAGCCCCAGCATTTT
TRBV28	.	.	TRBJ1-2	CASSFRGSGYGYTF	TGTGCCAGCAGTTTTCGCGGCAGCGGCTATGGCTACACCTTC
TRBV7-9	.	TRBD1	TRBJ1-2	CASSKTQGARNYGYTF	TGTGCCAGCAGTAAAACCCAGGGGGCGCGAAACTATGGCTACACCTTC
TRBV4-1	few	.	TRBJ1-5	CASSQAAGTYQPQHF	TGCGCCAGCAGCCAAGCGGCAGGTACCTATCAGCCCCAGCATTTT
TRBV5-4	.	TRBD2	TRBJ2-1	CASSQGLAGSYNEQFF	TGTGCCAGCAGCCAGGGACTAGCGGGGTCCTACAATGAGCAGTTCTTC
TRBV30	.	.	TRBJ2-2	CAWRPSGAGELFF	TGTGCCTGGAGACCATCAGGCGCCGGGGAGCTGTTTTTT
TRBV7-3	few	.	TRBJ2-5	CASSLTGQTQYF	TGTGCCAGCAGCTTAACGGGGCAGACCCAGTACTTC
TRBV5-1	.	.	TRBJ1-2	CASSRQAVNYGYTF	TGCGCCAGCAGCCGACAGGCGGTTAACTATGGCTACACCTTC
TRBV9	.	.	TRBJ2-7	CASSVKDRKESLVRNARKVEQYF	TGTGCCAGCAGCGTAAAGGACAGAAAGGAATCTCTGGTGAGGAACGCACGAAAAGTCGAGCAGTACTTC
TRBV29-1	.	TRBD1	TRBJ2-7	CSVVWDRRSYEQYF	TGCAGCGTTGTATGGGACAGGCGGTCCTACGAGCAGTACTTC
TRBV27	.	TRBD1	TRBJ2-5	CASSLSTGGRQETQYF	TGTGCCAGCAGTTTATCAACAGGGGGCCGTCAAGAGACCCAGTACTTC
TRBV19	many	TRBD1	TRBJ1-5	CASRGDRAVNQPQHF	TGTGCCAGTAGAGGGGACAGGGCGGTCAATCAGCCCCAGCATTTT
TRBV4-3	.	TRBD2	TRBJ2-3	CASSQEVPTSGFSTDTQYF	TGCGCCAGCAGCCAAGAGGTCCCAACTAGCGGGTTTTCGACAGATACGCAGTATTTT
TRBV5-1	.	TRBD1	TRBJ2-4	CASSSTGTGVNIQYF	TGCGCCAGCAGTTCCACCGGGACAGGGGTGAACATTCAGTACTTC
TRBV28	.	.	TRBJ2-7	CASSLWPGIYEQYF	TGTGCCAGCAGTTTATGGCCCGGGATCTACGAGCAGTACTTC
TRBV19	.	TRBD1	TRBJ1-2	CASSRGQGAFYGYTF	TGTGCCAGTAGTAGAGGACAGGGGGCCTTTTATGGCTACACCTTC
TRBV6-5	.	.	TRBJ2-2	CASSRQSGELFF	TGTGCCAGCAGTAGACAGTCCGGGGAGCTGTTTTTT
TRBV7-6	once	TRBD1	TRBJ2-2	CASSYRTGATGELFF	TGTGCCAGCAGCTACCGGACAGGGGCCACCGGGGAGCTGTTTTTT
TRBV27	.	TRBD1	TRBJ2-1	CASSFFGQAFGEQFF	TGTGCCAGCAGTTTCTTCGGACAGGCCTTCGGTGAGCAGTTCTTC
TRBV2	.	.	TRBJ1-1	CASSEGRASEAFF	TGTGCCAGCAGTGAAGGGAGGGCATCTGAAGCTTTCTTT
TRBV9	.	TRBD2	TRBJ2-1	CASSVAGNSGSYNEQFF	TGTGCCAGCAGCGTAGCTGGGAATAGCGGGAGCTACAATGAGCAGTTCTTC
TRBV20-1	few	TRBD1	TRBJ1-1	CSASDRGEAFF	TGCAGTGCTAGTGACAGGGGTGAAGCTTTCTTT
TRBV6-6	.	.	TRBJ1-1	CASSTSRDTNGAFF	TGTGCCAGCAGTACGTCCCGGGACACAAACGGAGCTTTCTTT
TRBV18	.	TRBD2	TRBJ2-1	CASSPLGTSASNEQFF	TGTGCCAGCTCACCACTAGGGACTAGCGCTAGCAATGAGCAGTTCTTC
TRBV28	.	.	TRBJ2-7	CASSWTGMGVQYF	TGTGCCAGCAGTTGGACGGGGATGGGCGTGCAGTACTTC
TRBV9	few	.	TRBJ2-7	CASSVFQGNGQYF	TGTGCCAGCAGCGTATTTCAGGGAAACGGTCAGTACTTC
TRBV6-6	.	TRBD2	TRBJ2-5	CASILAGGQETQYF	TGTGCCAGCATTCTAGCGGGGGGGCAAGAGACCCAGTACTTC
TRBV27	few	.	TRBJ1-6	CASSFRPGSSPLHF	TGTGCCAGCAGTTTTCGGCCGGGTAGTTCACCCCTCCACTTT
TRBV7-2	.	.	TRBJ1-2	CASSPQPDRMNGYTF	TGTGCCAGCAGCCCACAGCCCGACAGGATGAATGGCTACACCTTC
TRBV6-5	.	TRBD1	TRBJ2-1	CASSSTGNEQFF	TGTGCCAGCAGTTCGACAGGGAATGAGCAGTTCTTC
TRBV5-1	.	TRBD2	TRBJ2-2	CASRTFPAGMNLPTGELFF	TGCGCCAGCAGGACTTTTCCAGCGGGGATGAACCTACCCACCGGGGAGCTGTTTTTT
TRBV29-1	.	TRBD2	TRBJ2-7	CSVLRTSDYEQYF	TGCAGCGTTCTAAGGACTAGCGATTACGAGCAGTACTTC
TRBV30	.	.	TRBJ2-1	CAWTGTSLTLSYNEQFF	TGTGCCTGGACAGGGACTTCCCTTACATTATCCTACAATGAGCAGTTCTTC
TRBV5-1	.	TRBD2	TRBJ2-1	CASSFNLAGANNEQFF	TGCGCCAGCAGCTTCAATCTAGCGGGGGCTAACAATGAGCAGTTCTTC
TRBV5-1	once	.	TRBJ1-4	CASSLAGNDEKLFF	TGCGCCAGCAGCTTGGCCGGGAATGATGAAAAACTGTTTTTT
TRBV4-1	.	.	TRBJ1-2	CASSQGGGQRRNGYTF	TGCGCCAGCAGCCAAGGAGGAGGGCAAAGGAGGAATGGCTACACCTTC
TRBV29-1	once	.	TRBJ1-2	CSGGSVYGYTF	TGCAGCGGTGGTAGTGTCTATGGCTACACCTTC
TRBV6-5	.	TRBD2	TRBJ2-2	CASSYGTTNTGELFF	TGTGCCAGCAGTTATGGGACTACGAACACCGGGGAGCTGTTTTTT
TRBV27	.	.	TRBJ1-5	CASSLVAGTSQPQHF	TGTGCCAGCAGTTTAGTCGCAGGGACAAGTCAGCCCCAGCATTTT
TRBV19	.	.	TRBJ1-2	CASSIGENYGYTF	TGTGCCAGTAGTATTGGTGAGAACTATGGCTACACCTTC
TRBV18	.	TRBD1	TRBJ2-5	CASSRNTGGQETQYF	TGTGCCAGCTCACGGAATACAGGGGGGCAAGAGACCCAGTACTTC
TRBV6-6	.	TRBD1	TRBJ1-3	CASSYRTGGFGNTIYF	TGTGCCAGCAGTTACCGTACAGGGGGATTTGGAAACACCATATATTTT
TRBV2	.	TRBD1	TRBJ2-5	CASSEGGGWETQYF	TGTGCCAGCAGTGAAGGAGGGGGCTGGGAGACCCAGTACTTC
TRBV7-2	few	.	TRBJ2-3	CASSLVGANTQYF	TGTGCCAGCAGCCTTGTTGGGGCTAATACGCAGTATTTT